This passage covers 12 T cell receptor beta chains from one sample sequenced in a study of blood T cell repertoires in COVID-19. Assay used: immunoSEQ multiplex PCR; TCRdb lists only in-frame clones, some missing. The sample contains roughly 280,000 clones, around 93% of which appear only once. Sequencing was done on a sample of PBMCs or T cells enriched from blood (not recorded which). All receptors come from a man aged 40-55 years who had been exposed to COVID-19.

This clone was picked up one time. The rearrangement joins TRBV3-1 (or the pseudogene TRBV3-2) to TRBJ2-1; 10 bases fit TRBD1. The CDR3 has 15 amino acids. J gave up 5 bases and V 1 base, and 2 bases lay outside the gene matches. CDR1 and CDR2 (germline): LGHDT, YNNKEL (reference sequence). The CDR3 is CASSQVGQGNNEQFF. CDR3 DNA: TGTGCCAGCAGCCAAGTGGGACAGGGGAACAATGAGCAGTTCTTC.

The chain has TRBV6-5 and TRBJ1-2, with D possibly being TRBD1 (5 bases). V was clipped by 6 bases and J by 2 bases, with 10 bases between them. The germline V gene has CDR1 MNHEY and CDR2 SVGAGI. This CDR3 spans 13 amino acids. The DNA for the CDR3 is TGTGCCAGCAGCCCCAAGGGGAACTATGGCTACACCTTC. This codes for CASSPKGNYGYTF.

This chain joins TRBV5-1 and TRBJ2-1, with TRBD2 matching over 7 bases. The V gene end was trimmed by 0 bases and the J gene end by 1 base; junction bases not matched to a gene: 4. CDR3 length: 16 residues. Germline V CDR1 and CDR2: SGHRS, YFSETQ. The CDR3 DNA follows: TGCGCCAGCAGCTTGGCCCCTAGCGGTTCCTACAATGAGCAGTTCTTC. It yields the protein CASSLAPSGSYNEQFF.

The chain employs TRBV9 and TRBJ2-7; D uncertain. Looked up from germline, CDR1 is SGDLS and CDR2 is YYNGEE. Trimming left V 0 bases short and J 2 bases short, with 9 bases between. The CDR3 extends over 14 amino acids. The CDR3 DNA is TGTGCCAGCAGCGTAGGCACGTCTACCTACGAGCAGTACTTC. This translates into CASSVGTSTYEQYF.

The J gene is TRBJ1-2, the V gene TRBV28; D unresolved. The V end was cut by 3 bases, the J end by 8 bases, with 7 bases between. The CDR3 length is 11 residues. Germline V gene lookup returns CDR1 MDHEN and CDR2 SYDVKM. For the CDR3, the DNA is TGTGCCAGCAGTTTGGCTTTCGGCTACACCTTC. It encodes CASSLAFGYTF.

This sequence joins TRBV5-1 and TRBJ1-1, with D possibly being TRBD1 (5 bases). Germline V gene lookup returns CDR1 SGHRS and CDR2 YFSETQ. Between the trimmed V and J ends, which lost 3 bases and 7 bases, there was a span of 25 bases. The CDR3 covers 17 residues. CDR3 protein: CASSSISGVGARNEAFF. CDR3 in DNA: TGCGCCAGCAGCTCCATTTCTGGTGTAGGGGCGCGAAATGAAGCTTTCTTT.

The chain carries TRBV30 and TRBJ2-3; tentatively, D is TRBD2 (5 bases). Trimming removed 0 bases from V and 5 bases from J, with 9 bases in between. Germline V gene sequence: CDR1 GTSNPN, CDR2 SVGIG (reference sequence). This CDR3 is 13 amino acids long. This CDR3 reads CAWSVLVRDTQYF. The DNA of the CDR3 is TGTGCCTGGAGTGTACTAGTAAGAGATACGCAGTATTTT.

This rearrangement joins TRBV3-1 (or the pseudogene TRBV3-2) to TRBJ2-3, with 9 bases lining up with TRBD1. J was trimmed by 3 bases and V by 1 base; bases with no gene match: 8. The germline V gene has CDR1 LGHDT and CDR2 YNNKEL (reference sequence). The CDR3 extends over 17 amino acids. The CDR3 region is CASSQGTGGWFTDTQYF. DNA for the CDR3: TGTGCCAGCAGCCAAGGTACAGGGGGCTGGTTTACAGATACGCAGTATTTT.

The gene calls are TRBV5-1 and TRBJ2-2, with 13 bases matching TRBD2. The V gene's germline CDR1 is SGHRS and CDR2 YFSETQ. V gave up 4 bases and J gave up 4 bases; unmatched junction bases: 7. CDR3 length equals 17 residues. As DNA, the CDR3 is TGCGCCAGCAGCAAAGGACTAGCGGGAGATGGCACCGGGGAGCTGTTTTTT. Translation: CASSKGLAGDGTGELFF.

The rearrangement joins TRBV7-3 to TRBJ2-1; tentative D call: TRBD2 (6 bases). V was trimmed by 2 bases and J by 4 bases, leaving 12 bases between them. The CDR3 is 15 residues long. Per germline, CDR1 SGHTA and CDR2 FQGTGA. In DNA, the CDR3 is TGTGCCAGCAGCTTATTTGGGGGGTCGTACAATGAGCAGTTCTTC. The encoded protein is CASSLFGGSYNEQFF. Full variable domain (missing parts from reference TRBV7-3 and TRBJ2-1): GAGVSQTPSNKVTEKGKYVELRCDPISGHTALYWYRQSLGQGPEFLIYFQGTGAADDSGLPNDRFFAVRPEGSVSTLKIQRTERGDSAVYLCASSLFGGSYNEQFFGPGTRLTVL.

The chain carries TRBV24-1 and TRBJ2-7; a possible D gene is TRBD1 (7 bases). V dropped 12 bases and J dropped 2 bases, with 25 bases sitting between them. The CDR3 is 16 amino acids. Germline CDR1 is KGHDR and CDR2 is SFDVKD. CDR3 sequence: CAPRGLERDSAYEQYF. CDR3 nucleotide sequence: TGTGCCCCACGGGGGCTAGAGAGGGACAGTGCCTACGAGCAGTACTTC.

J is TRBJ1-6 and V is TRBV30, with 9 bases identical to TRBD1. The trim removed 1 base at V and 7 bases at J, leaving 8 bases unmatched. Per the germline V gene, CDR1 is GTSNPN and CDR2 is SVGIG (reference sequence). The CDR3 length is 16 residues. Here the CDR3 reads CAWSDPGTGRNSPLHF. CDR3 in DNA: TGTGCCTGGAGTGACCCAGGGACAGGGAGGAATTCACCCCTCCACTTT.